These T cell receptor beta chains were read from a single sample in a study of cytomegalovirus exposure and HLA in healthy donors. TCRdb keeps only in-frame clones here, not all; method: immunoSEQ multiplex PCR. The sample lists 150,000 to 200,000 clones, around 81% seen once, with roughly 2.1% in the top ten. Input material: PBMCs. These receptors all come from a young woman in good health and CMV-seropositive. CDR3s include the opening cysteine and the closing phenylalanine or tryptophan. D genes are given only for firm matches. The listing skips clone size in some rows; elsewhere it reads once, few, many or a size class.

v_call	d_call	clone_size	j_call	cdr3_aa
TRBV11-2	TRBD2	NA	TRBJ2-3	CASSLRGGGASSTDTQYF
TRBV6-5	TRBD1	NA	TRBJ2-5	CASSYSRGGHGETQYF
TRBV7-9	TRBD2	NA	TRBJ2-2	CASSLAQPGLAGDTGELFF
TRBV19	NA	NA	TRBJ2-6	CASTAGTGANVLTF
TRBV18	NA	NA	TRBJ1-1	CASSRGGGDTEAFF
TRBV25-1	TRBD1	NA	TRBJ1-5	CASSECRDRNNQPQHF
TRBV11-3	NA	NA	TRBJ2-2	CASSLVGLHTGELFF
TRBV15	NA	NA	TRBJ1-2	CATSRETVVSYGYTF
TRBV28	NA	NA	TRBJ1-5	CASSPPAGNQPQHF
TRBV18	NA	NA	TRBJ2-5	CASSRTDQETQYF
TRBV7-9	NA	NA	TRBJ2-3	CASSSIRLRENTDTQYF
TRBV11-3	NA	NA	TRBJ2-1	CASSPQPGVNEQFF
TRBV5-1	NA	NA	TRBJ1-2	CASSLGQGINYGYTF
TRBV19	TRBD1	NA	TRBJ1-5	CASQTDRGFNQPQHF
TRBV7-9	NA	NA	TRBJ2-7	CASSLQYEQYF
TRBV29-1	NA	NA	TRBJ2-2	CSVPGATFTTGELFF
TRBV4-1	TRBD2	NA	TRBJ2-4	CASSLTGLAATIAKNIQYF
TRBV15	NA	NA	TRBJ1-6	CATSTVQGLSYNSPLHF
TRBV30	NA	once	TRBJ1-6	CAWSDMYSPLHF
TRBV2	TRBD1	NA	TRBJ1-6	CASTFLQGRYSPLHF
TRBV7-2	NA	NA	TRBJ1-2	CASSFGGVYGNNYGYTF
TRBV2	TRBD1	once	TRBJ2-7	CASNPGQGAREQYF
TRBV5-1	NA	once	TRBJ1-1	CASNRGTLNTEAFF
TRBV11-2	TRBD2	NA	TRBJ2-3	CASTSGGDTDTQYF
TRBV6-5	NA	NA	TRBJ2-3	CASSANRLGRTQYF
TRBV28	TRBD1	NA	TRBJ1-1	CASSLEGTYRGKFF
TRBV5-1	NA	NA	TRBJ1-6	CASSTVTQGLPYNSPLHF
TRBV6-6	TRBD2	few	TRBJ2-7	CASNPGGVHEQYF
TRBV2	NA	once	TRBJ2-2	CASVLSRGNTGELFF
TRBV6-5	TRBD2	NA	TRBJ2-7	CASRGLAGGSYEQYF
TRBV7-2	NA	NA	TRBJ1-1	CASRSGGPLTEAFF
TRBV4-1	NA	few	TRBJ1-2	CASSQDGTPYGYTF
TRBV4-3	NA	NA	TRBJ2-6	CASSHSGSSGANVLTF
TRBV7-9	NA	few	TRBJ2-7	CASSSTYEQYF
TRBV6-5	TRBD2	NA	TRBJ2-3	CASSYLSGSYTDTQYF
TRBV4-3	NA	NA	TRBJ2-1	CASSQTFGGQIEQFF
TRBV7-3	TRBD2	NA	TRBJ2-3	CASSQGLAVTDTQYF
TRBV5-1	TRBD2	NA	TRBJ2-2	CASSLAGGAGELFF
TRBV19	NA	NA	TRBJ2-1	CASRTVQGVGEQFF
TRBV4-1	NA	NA	TRBJ1-4	CASSQEGVRLFF
TRBV18	NA	NA	TRBJ2-7	CASSQTVGGYEQYF
TRBV28	NA	NA	TRBJ1-1	CASSLSNRLNTEAFF
TRBV6-1	NA	NA	TRBJ1-2	CASSKEGANYGYTF
TRBV6-1	TRBD2	NA	TRBJ2-1	CASSELSGGKVGQFF
TRBV19	NA	NA	TRBJ1-5	CASSADGSSNQPQHF
TRBV28	TRBD1	once	TRBJ1-2	CATQDRTLTYGYTF
TRBV27	NA	NA	TRBJ2-6	CASSLLMGSGANGLTF
TRBV15	NA	NA	TRBJ2-2	CATRKLGANTGELFF
TRBV5-1	TRBD2	NA	TRBJ2-3	CASSLGGGTTDTQYF